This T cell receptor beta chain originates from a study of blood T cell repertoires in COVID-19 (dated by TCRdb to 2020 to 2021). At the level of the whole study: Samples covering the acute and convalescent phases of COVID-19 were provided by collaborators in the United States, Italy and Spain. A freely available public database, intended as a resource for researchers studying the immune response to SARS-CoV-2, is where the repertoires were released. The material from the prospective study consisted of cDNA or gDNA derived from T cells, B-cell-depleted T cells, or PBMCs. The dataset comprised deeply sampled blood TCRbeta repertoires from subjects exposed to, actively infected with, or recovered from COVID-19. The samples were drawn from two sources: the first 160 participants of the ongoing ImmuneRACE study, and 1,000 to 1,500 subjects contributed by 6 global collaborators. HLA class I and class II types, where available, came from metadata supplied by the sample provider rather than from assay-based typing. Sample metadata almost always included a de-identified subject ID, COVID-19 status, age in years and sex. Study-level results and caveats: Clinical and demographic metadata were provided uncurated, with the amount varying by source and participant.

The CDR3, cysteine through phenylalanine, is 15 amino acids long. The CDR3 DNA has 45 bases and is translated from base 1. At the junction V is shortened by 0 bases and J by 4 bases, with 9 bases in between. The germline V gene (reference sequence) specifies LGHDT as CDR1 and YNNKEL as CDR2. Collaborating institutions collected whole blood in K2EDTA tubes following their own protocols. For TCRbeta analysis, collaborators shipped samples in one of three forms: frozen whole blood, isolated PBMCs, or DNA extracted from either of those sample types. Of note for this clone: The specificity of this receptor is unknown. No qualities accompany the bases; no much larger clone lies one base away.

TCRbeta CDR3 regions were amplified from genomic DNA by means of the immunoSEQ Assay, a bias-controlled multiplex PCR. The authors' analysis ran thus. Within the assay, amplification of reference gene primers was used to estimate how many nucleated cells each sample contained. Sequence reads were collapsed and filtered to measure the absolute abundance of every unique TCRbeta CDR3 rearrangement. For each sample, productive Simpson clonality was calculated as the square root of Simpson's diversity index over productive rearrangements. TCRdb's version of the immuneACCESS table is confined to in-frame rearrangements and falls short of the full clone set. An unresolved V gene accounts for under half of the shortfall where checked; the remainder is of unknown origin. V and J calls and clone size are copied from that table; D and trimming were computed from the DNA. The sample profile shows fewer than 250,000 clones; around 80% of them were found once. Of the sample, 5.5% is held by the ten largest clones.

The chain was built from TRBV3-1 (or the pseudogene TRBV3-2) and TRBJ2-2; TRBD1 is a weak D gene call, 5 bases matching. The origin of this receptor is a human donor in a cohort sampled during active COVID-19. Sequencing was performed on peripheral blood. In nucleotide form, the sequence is TGTGCCAGCAGCCAAGAGGGGCTGGTCACCGGGGAGCTGTTTTTT. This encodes CASSQEGLVTGELFF.